The 27 T cell receptor beta chains below were found in one sample sequenced in a study of T-cell memory formation after mild COVID-19. TCRdb passed the 5' RACE reads through MiXCR, listing each CDR3 protein once. The sample has about 340,000 distinct CDR3 sequences, 13% to 15% seen once. Sequencing was done on a sample of PBMCs or a T cell subset sorted from them (not recorded which). The receptors originated from a man aged 18 to 29 who had mild COVID-19 (a few samples of this study predate the infection). Cell type and time point are not known.

Of note for this clonotype: A read error may account for a junction end that differs from germline. The chain links TRBV9 to TRBJ2-4; D may correspond to TRBD1 or TRBD2 (5 bases each). The germline V gene has CDR1 SGDLS and CDR2 YYNGEE. The CDR3 has 13 residues. The CDR3 is CARSPTPEGRRSF. The CDR3 region has the DNA TGTGCCAGAAGCCCAACCCCCGAGGGGCGCCGCTCCTTC.

The gene calls are TRBV3-1 and TRBJ2-7; perhaps TRBD2 as D (6 bases). V lost 3 bases to trimming and J lost 6 bases, with 15 bases between them. The germline CDR1 and CDR2 sequences are LGHDT and YNNKEL (reference sequence). The CDR3 is 14 residues long. The CDR3 spells CASSHHRDSSEQYF. CDR3 coding DNA: TGTGCCAGCAGCCACCACCGGGACTCGTCCGAGCAGTACTTC.

In this sample, this clonotype turned up a few times. The rearrangement joins TRBV12-3 or TRBV12-4 to TRBJ2-5; no definite D call. The CDR3 runs 14 residues. V was clipped by 6 bases and J by 3 bases, with 14 bases between them. Here the CDR3 reads CASSPGPEKETQYF. The CDR3 DNA follows: TGTGCCAGCAGCCCCGGACCTGAAAAAGAGACCCAGTACTTC.

This clonotype was seen more than once but under ten times. The chain links TRBV7-3 to TRBJ2-5; 8 bases align to TRBD2. With 4 bases clipped from V and 5 bases from J, the junction kept 21 bases outside the gene matches. This CDR3 is built from 19 residues. The V gene's germline CDR1 is SGHTA and CDR2 FQGTGA. As DNA, the CDR3 is TGTGCCAGCAGCTCCCTCGGGCCAGGATACAGCGGGGGAGAGGAGACCCAGTACTTC. Protein: CASSSLGPGYSGGEETQYF.

This clonotype was seen many times. The genes are TRBV10-3 and TRBJ2-1; possibly TRBD2 for D (5 bases). Trimming removed 10 bases at V and 1 base at J, with 17 bases between. CDR1 and CDR2 (germline): ENHRY, SYGVKD. The CDR3 has 15 amino acids. The CDR3 reads CATHGVWGSYNEQFF. The DNA of the CDR3 is TGTGCCACCCACGGGGTTTGGGGATCCTACAATGAGCAGTTCTTC.

This clonotype came up a few times. V is TRBV20-1 and J is TRBJ2-5, with D hard to call. Germline values: CDR1 DFQATT, CDR2 SNEGSKA (reference sequence). V lost 3 bases and J 0 bases, leaving 5 bases between the germline ends. CDR3 length equals 12 residues. In DNA form, the CDR3 reads TGCAGTGCTAGTCCGGACCAAGAGACCCAGTACTTC. Translating gives CSASPDQETQYF.

The chain is built from TRBV6-6 and TRBJ1-1; D remains ambiguous. The CDR3 has 14 residues. The ends were cut back, 2 bases at V and 5 bases at J, with 12 bases in the middle. Germline assignment: CDR1 MNHNY and CDR2 SVGAGI (reference sequence). The DNA of the CDR3 is TGTGCCAGCAGTTACGAGGTAGGAGCTACTGAAGCTTTCTTT. The encoded protein is CASSYEVGATEAFF.

This clonotype was counted many times. The rearrangement joins TRBV9 to TRBJ2-2; D may be TRBD1 (5 bases). CDR3 size: 13 residues. V was pared by 1 base and J by 5 bases, with 6 bases between. Germline loops: CDR1 SGDLS, CDR2 YYNGEE. The CDR3 coding sequence is TGTGCCAGCAGCGTACAGGGAACCGGGGAGCTGTTTTTT. Protein product: CASSVQGTGELFF.

This clonotype was observed many times. The chain employs TRBV6-5 and TRBJ2-1; D possibly corresponds to TRBD1 (5 bases). The germline V and J ends were trimmed by 5 bases and 6 bases, with 11 bases remaining between them. The CDR3 has 13 residues. Germline assignment: CDR1 MNHEY and CDR2 SVGAGI. In nucleotides, the CDR3 is TGTGCCAGCAGTGGGGTTAGGGGCAATGAGCAGTTCTTC. Protein sequence: CASSGVRGNEQFF.

This clonotype was seen more than once but under ten times. The chain joins TRBV6-5 to TRBJ1-1, with 8 bases identical to TRBD1. V gave up 5 bases and J gave up 6 bases; unmatched junction bases: 5. In germline, CDR1 is MNHEY, CDR2 SVGAGI. The CDR3 extends over 13 amino acids. DNA of the CDR3: TGTGCCAGCAGTAGACAGGGGTGGGCTGAAGCTTTCTTT. Protein: CASSRQGWAEAFF.

This chain links TRBV5-1 with TRBJ1-2; TRBD1 agrees at 11 bases. Germline V gene lookup returns CDR1 SGHRS and CDR2 YFSETQ. Trimming at V came to 3 bases and at J to 2 bases, leaving 3 bases not matched to a gene. This CDR3 has 15 residues. The CDR3 coding sequence is TGCGCCAGCAGCTCGAGGGACAGGGGGAACTATGGCTACACCTTC. Protein: CASSSRDRGNYGYTF.

The chain couples TRBV28 to TRBJ2-5; tentative D call: TRBD2 (5 bases). The CDR3 extends over 16 amino acids. Germline V gene lookup returns CDR1 MDHEN and CDR2 SYDVKM. The germline V and J ends were trimmed by 7 bases and 6 bases, with 24 bases remaining between them. The CDR3 reads CASTPRRVLGRQTQYF. As DNA, the CDR3 is TGTGCCAGCACCCCCCGGCGGGTGCTAGGCAGGCAGACCCAGTACTTC.

This clonotype was found a few times. This rearrangement joins TRBV2 to TRBJ2-1; either TRBD1 or TRBD2 may supply D (5 bases each). CDR1 SNHLY and CDR2 FYNNEI come from the germline V gene. The CDR3 sequence is 13 residues long. V was shortened by 8 bases and J by 4 bases, with 12 bases between the two germline ends. CDR3 sequence reads: CASSRDEYNEQFF. CDR3 DNA sequence: TGTGCCAGCTCCCGGGACGAATACAATGAGCAGTTCTTC.

This clonotype was seen only a few times. The chain links TRBV5-1 to TRBJ1-6; the D gene is possibly TRBD1 (6 bases). The CDR3 length is 17 residues. V gave up 4 bases and J gave up 5 bases, with 19 bases separating them. Germline V gene data show CDR1 as SGHRS and CDR2 as YFSETQ. The CDR3, as DNA: TGCGCCAGCAGCGAGAGGGGTACAGGGCAAGATAATTCACCCCTCCACTTT. This gives the protein CASSERGTGQDNSPLHF.

In this sample, this clonotype turned up a few times. The CDR3 DNA reads as TGTGCCACCCGGGGGGGGGGACGGAGCAATCAGCCCCAGCATTTT. This codes for CATRGGGRSNQPQHF. The chain uses TRBV24-1 and TRBJ1-5; possible D gene TRBD1, 5 bases. Germline-derived CDR1 and CDR2 are KGHDR and SFDVKD. The CDR3 is made up of 15 amino acids. V lost 9 bases, J lost 1 base, and 15 bases lay in between.

This clonotype was detected a few times. This chain uses TRBV5-5 with TRBJ2-7; D not resolved. The CDR3 runs 15 residues. Deletions cut 0 bases from V and 1 base from J, with 11 bases between. Germline V lookup: CDR1 SGHKS, CDR2 YYEKEE (reference sequence). CDR3 in amino acids: CASSLGVAASYEQYV. The CDR3 DNA reads TGTGCCAGCAGCTTGGGGGTGGCGGCGTCCTACGAGCAGTACGTC.

This clonotype was seen repeatedly, ten times or more. The V call is TRBV6-2 or TRBV6-3, the J call TRBJ2-2, with D perhaps TRBD2 (5 bases). The CDR3 runs to 15 residues. Per the germline V gene, CDR1 is MNHEY and CDR2 is SVGEGT. The V end was cut by 0 bases, the J end by 0 bases, with 5 bases between. CDR3 sequence: CASSYSDSNTGELFF. CDR3 nucleotide sequence: TGTGCCAGCAGTTACTCGGACTCGAACACCGGGGAGCTGTTTTTT.

The V gene is TRBV5-5, the J gene TRBJ2-1, with D possibly being TRBD1 (8 bases). Germline-derived CDR1 and CDR2 are SGHKS and YYEKEE (reference sequence). V dropped 0 bases and J dropped 7 bases, with 23 bases sitting between them. The CDR3 is 18 residues long. The CDR3 reads CASSLVQGGERGRNEQFF. CDR3 DNA: TGTGCCAGCAGCTTGGTACAGGGGGGCGAGCGGGGTAGGAATGAGCAGTTCTTC.

The chain couples TRBV3-1 to TRBJ1-5, with 7 nucleotides matching TRBD1. Germline lookup yields CDR1 LGHDT and CDR2 YNNKEL (reference sequence). Unmatched junction bases numbered 4, after V lost 5 bases and J lost 6 bases. This CDR3 region has 13 residues. CDR3 loop: CASSSDRVQPQHF. The CDR3 coding sequence is TGTGCCAGCAGCTCCGACAGGGTTCAGCCCCAGCATTTT.

This clonotype was seen a handful of times. CDR3 sequence reads: CASKGGNPTNTEAFF. CDR3 in DNA: TGTGCCAGCAAGGGGGGGAACCCGACGAACACTGAAGCTTTCTTT. The V gene is TRBV14, the J gene TRBJ1-1; tentative D call: TRBD1 (6 bases). Germline loops: CDR1 SGHDN, CDR2 FVKESK. This CDR3 has 15 amino acids. V was clipped by 7 bases and J by 1 base, with 16 bases between them.

The table lists this clonotype with a few counts. This rearrangement joins TRBV5-1 to TRBJ2-2; D is undetermined. The ends were cut back, 0 bases at V and 3 bases at J, with 6 bases in the middle. The CDR3 extends over 14 amino acids. Germline CDR1 is SGHRS and CDR2 is YFSETQ. Here the CDR3 reads CASSLGVDTGELFF. For the CDR3, the DNA is TGCGCCAGCAGCTTGGGGGTTGACACCGGGGAGCTGTTTTTT.

V gene TRBV28 combines with J gene TRBJ1-5, with D tentatively TRBD1 (5 bases). Germline CDR1 is MDHEN and CDR2 is SYDVKM. Trimming pared 3 bases from V and 1 base from J, leaving 7 bases between. The CDR3 runs 14 residues. The DNA for the CDR3 is TGTGCCAGCAGTTTTGGGGGGAGCAATCAGCCCCAGCATTTT. It encodes CASSFGGSNQPQHF.

This clonotype was counted once. The chain is built from TRBV5-1 and TRBJ1-2; 9 nucleotides align to TRBD1. The CDR3 extends over 17 amino acids. The germline gives CDR1 SGHRS, CDR2 YFSETQ. The trim removed 0 bases at V and 2 bases at J, leaving 8 bases unmatched. CDR3 loop: CASSLVLGGQGNYGYTF. The CDR3 region has the DNA TGCGCCAGCAGCTTGGTACTGGGCGGACAGGGGAACTATGGCTACACCTTC.

V usage is TRBV18 and J usage is TRBJ2-7; 8 bases align to TRBD1. Germline V CDR1 and CDR2: KGHSH, LQKENI. The CDR3 has 12 residues. V shed 6 bases and J 5 bases; nucleotides not matched to a gene: 3. The CDR3 loop reads CASSQTGDEQYV. DNA for the CDR3: TGTGCCAGCTCCCAGACAGGGGACGAGCAGTACGTC.

This clonotype was observed a few times. In DNA, the CDR3 is TGCGCCAGCAGCAGGACTAGCGACACAGATACGCAGTATTTT. It yields the protein CASSRTSDTDTQYF. The rearrangement uses TRBV5-1 and TRBJ2-3, with TRBD2 matching 9 bases. The CDR3 has 14 residues. V lost 4 bases to trimming and J lost 2 bases; unmatched junction nucleotides: 2. CDR1 and CDR2 (germline): SGHRS, YFSETQ.

The chain is built from TRBV24-1 and TRBJ2-3; TRBD1 matches 7 bases. Trimming at V came to 11 bases and at J to 2 bases, leaving 6 bases not matched to a gene. This CDR3 contains 13 residues. Per the germline V gene, CDR1 is KGHDR and CDR2 is SFDVKD. The CDR3 nucleotides read TGTGCCATACAGGGGCGCGTCACAGATACGCAGTATTTT. It specifies CAIQGRVTDTQYF.

This sequence joins TRBV4-3 and TRBJ2-5, with D possibly TRBD1 on 5 matching bases. V lost 3 bases, J lost 4 bases, and 18 bases lay in between. The V gene's germline CDR1 is LGHNA and CDR2 YSLEER. CDR3 length: 16 amino acids. The CDR3 DNA follows: TGCGCCAGCAGCCAGGTGGCGCAGGGATCCTCAGAGACCCAGTACTTC. Translation gives CASSQVAQGSSETQYF.